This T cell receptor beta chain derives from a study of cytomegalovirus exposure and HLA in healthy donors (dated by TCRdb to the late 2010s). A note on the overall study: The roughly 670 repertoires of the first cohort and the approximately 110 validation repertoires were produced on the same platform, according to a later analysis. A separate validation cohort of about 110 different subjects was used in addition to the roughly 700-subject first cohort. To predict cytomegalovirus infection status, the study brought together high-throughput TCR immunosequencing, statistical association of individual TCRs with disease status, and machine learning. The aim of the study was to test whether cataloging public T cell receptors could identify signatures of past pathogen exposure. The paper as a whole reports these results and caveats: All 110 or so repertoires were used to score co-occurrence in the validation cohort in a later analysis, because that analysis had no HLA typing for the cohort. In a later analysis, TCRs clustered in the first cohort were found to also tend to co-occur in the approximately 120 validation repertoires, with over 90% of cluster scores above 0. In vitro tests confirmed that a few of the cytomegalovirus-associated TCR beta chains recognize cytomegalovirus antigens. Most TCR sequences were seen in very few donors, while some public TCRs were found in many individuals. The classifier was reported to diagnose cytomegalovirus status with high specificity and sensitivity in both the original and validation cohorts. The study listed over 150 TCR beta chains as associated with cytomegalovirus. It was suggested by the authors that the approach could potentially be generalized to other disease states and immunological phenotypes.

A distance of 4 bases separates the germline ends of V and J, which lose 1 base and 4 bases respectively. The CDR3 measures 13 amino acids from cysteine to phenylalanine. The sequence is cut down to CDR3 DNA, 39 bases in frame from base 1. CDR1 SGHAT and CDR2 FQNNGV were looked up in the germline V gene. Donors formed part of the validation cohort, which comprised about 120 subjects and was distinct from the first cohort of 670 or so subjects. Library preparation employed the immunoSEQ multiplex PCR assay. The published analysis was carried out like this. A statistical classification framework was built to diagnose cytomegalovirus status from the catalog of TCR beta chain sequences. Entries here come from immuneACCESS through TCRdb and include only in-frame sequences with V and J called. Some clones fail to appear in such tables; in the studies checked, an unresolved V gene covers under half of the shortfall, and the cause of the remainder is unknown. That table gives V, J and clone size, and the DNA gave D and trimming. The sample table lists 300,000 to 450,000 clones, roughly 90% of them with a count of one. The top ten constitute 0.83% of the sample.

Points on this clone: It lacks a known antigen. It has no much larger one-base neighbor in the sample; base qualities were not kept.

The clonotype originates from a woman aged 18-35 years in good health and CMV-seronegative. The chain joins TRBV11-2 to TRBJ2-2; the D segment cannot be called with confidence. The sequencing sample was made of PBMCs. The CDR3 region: CASSLVGTGELFF. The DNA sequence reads TGTGCCAGCAGCTTAGTCGGCACCGGGGAGCTGTTTTTT. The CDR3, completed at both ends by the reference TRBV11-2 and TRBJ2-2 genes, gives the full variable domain EAGVAQSPRYKIIEKRQSVAFWCNPISGHATLYWYQQILGQGPKLLIQFQNNGVVDDSQLPKDRFSAERLKGVDSTLKIQPAKLEDSAVYLCASSLVGTGELFFGEGSRLTVL.